Listed below are T cell receptor beta chains from one sample, sequenced in a study of glioma-infiltrating T cells after dendritic cell vaccination. The data were produced by immunoSEQ multiplex PCR, yet TCRdb's version contains in-frame clones alone and is incomplete. The table has about 92,000 clones, 65% to 90% seen once. Material: blood, obtained before dendritic cell vaccination. The source is a human donor with glioblastoma. CDR3s include the opening cysteine and the closing phenylalanine or tryptophan.

>17|TRBV4-1
CASSPGQGATINEKLFF
>16|TRBV5-4
CASSLGAGDITGELFF
>13|TRBV7-9
CASSRDIGYGYTF
>16|TRBV7-9
CASSLEWQGIRSPLHF
>15|TRBV2
CASSEGAGGPHEQYF
>14|TRBV7-9
CASSLGASNQPQHF
>14|TRBV6-5
CASSYGDRGPEQYF
>15|TRBV5-4
CASSSRTGGHYGYTF
>16|TRBV7-2
CASSFNRAVNTDTQYF
>14|TRBV7-6
CASSLGTEAYEQYF
>14|TRBV7-8
CASSPRDRGYEQYF
>18|TRBV11-2
CASSLGPFRAPGANVLTF
>15|TRBV28
CASSLGDIIQETQYF
>14|TRBV27
CASSDIRQVYEQYF
>18|TRBV15
CATSSSSPRGTPQETQYF
>13|TRBV2
CASSDPGTFPCTF
>16|TRBV6-4
CASRLCTIQEHYEQYF
>15|TRBV13
CASTTRVRGGTEAFF
>15|TRBV27
CASSTLRGLQETQYF
>14|TRBV7-6
CASSTGTASYEQYF
>16|TRBV7-9
CASSLGTGAAYNEQFF
>16|TRBV7-3
CASSLVRSSSYNEQFF
>12|TRBV2
CASSDRGYGYTF
>13|TRBV19
CASSISINQPQHF
>15|TRBV27
CASSLSGTGGHGYTF
>14|TRBV5-1
CASSLTGDAGELFF